This passage covers 19 T cell receptor beta chains from one sample sequenced in a study of T-cell memory formation after mild COVID-19. TCRdb redid the calling of the 5' RACE reads with MiXCR, one entry per CDR3 protein. The sample comprises about 290,000 distinct CDR3 sequences, about 16% of which are singletons, and roughly a fifth rests with the top ten. Sample: PBMCs or a T cell subset sorted from them (not recorded which). Receptor source: a man between 18 and 29 years old who had mild COVID-19 (a few samples of this study predate the infection). Cell type and time point are not known.

Ten or more counts support this clonotype. The J gene is TRBJ2-3, the V gene TRBV4-3; possible D gene TRBD1, 6 bases. Trimming cost V 3 bases and J 5 bases, with 9 bases left between them. Per germline, CDR1 LGHNA and CDR2 YSLEER. The CDR3 spans 13 residues. DNA of the CDR3: TGCGCCAGCAGCCAGCACAGGGTAGATACGCAGTATTTT. Amino acids: CASSQHRVDTQYF.

The chain is built from TRBV2 and TRBJ1-1; D is unclear. Trimming left V 3 bases short and J 0 bases short, with 8 bases between. The CDR3 covers 14 residues. Germline V CDR1 and CDR2: SNHLY, FYNNEI. CDR3: CASSEQNMNTEAFF. CDR3 coding DNA: TGTGCCAGCAGTGAGCAGAATATGAACACTGAAGCTTTCTTT.

This clonotype appeared a few times. The J gene is TRBJ2-3, the V gene TRBV3-1; 11 bases map to TRBD2. The CDR3 extends over 15 amino acids. Germline-derived CDR1 and CDR2 are LGHDT and YNNKEL (reference sequence). V gave up 4 bases and J gave up 7 bases; unmatched junction bases: 7. The CDR3, as DNA: TGTGCCAGCAGCCCCTCGGCTAGCGGGGGGTATACGCAGTATTTT. It translates to CASSPSASGGYTQYF.

This sequence joins TRBV6-5 and TRBJ1-5, with D unclear. Germline CDR1 reads MNHEY; CDR2 reads SVGAGI. The CDR3 extends over 13 amino acids. V was shortened by 7 bases and J by 5 bases, with 12 bases between the two germline ends. This chain's CDR3 is CASTAGIYQPQHF. As DNA, the CDR3 is TGTGCCAGCACCGCCGGGATCTATCAGCCCCAGCATTTT.

In its sample, this clonotype was seen many times. The J gene is TRBJ2-3, the V gene TRBV7-3; D gene unclear. Germline values: CDR1 SGHTA, CDR2 FQGTGA. Trimming removed 5 bases from V and 6 bases from J, with 6 bases in between. The CDR3 is 11 amino acids. The CDR3 region has the DNA TGTGCCAGCAGCACCGGCGATACGCAGTATTTT. Its protein is CASSTGDTQYF.

This clonotype was counted a few times. The chain uses TRBV7-2 and TRBJ2-4; 8 bases are shared with TRBD1. J gave up 6 bases and V 5 bases, and 6 bases lay outside the gene matches. The germline V gene encodes CDR1 SGHTA and CDR2 FQGNSA. The CDR3 is made up of 14 amino acids. CDR3 residues: CASSQRGTGNIQYF. The CDR3 DNA follows: TGTGCCAGCAGCCAGAGAGGGACAGGAAACATTCAGTACTTC.

The chain carries TRBV7-2 and TRBJ2-3, with 13 positions matching TRBD2. This CDR3 has 18 residues. Germline CDR1 reads SGHTA; CDR2 reads FQGNSA. V lost 5 bases to trimming and J lost 6 bases; unmatched junction nucleotides: 14. The CDR3 loop reads CASSLRPRLAGGGDTQYF. CDR3 nucleotides: TGTGCCAGCAGCCTACGTCCCCGACTAGCGGGGGGCGGGGATACGCAGTATTTT.

There are a few counts of this clonotype. J is TRBJ1-1 and V is TRBV12-3 or TRBV12-4; 9 nucleotides align to TRBD1. The CDR3 covers 14 residues. V lost 1 base to trimming and J lost 4 bases; unmatched junction nucleotides: 1. The CDR3 nucleotides are TGTGCCAGCAGTTTAGAGACAGGGGGCACTGAAGCTTTCTTT. It encodes CASSLETGGTEAFF.

The rearrangement links TRBV7-6 to TRBJ1-5, with D hard to call. Trimming took 1 base from V and 3 from J, leaving 10 bases between them. The germline V gene has CDR1 SGHVS and CDR2 FNYEAQ. This CDR3 contains 15 residues. DNA for the CDR3: TGTGCCAGCAGCTTAGGGAGCGCGAACAATCAGCCCCAGCATTTT. It codes for CASSLGSANNQPQHF. Full variable domain (outside the CDR3, taken from reference TRBV7-6 and TRBJ1-5): GAGVSQSPRYKVTKRGQDVALRCDPISGHVSLYWYRQALGQGPEFLTYFNYEAQQDKSGLPNDRFSAERPEGSISTLTIQRTEQRDSAMYRCASSLGSANNQPQHFGDGTRLSIL.

A few counts support this clonotype. The V and J genes are TRBV7-2 and TRBJ2-3; D is perhaps TRBD2 (6 bases). The CDR3 runs 18 residues. Germline CDR1 SGHTA, CDR2 FQGNSA. With 5 bases removed from V and 1 base from J, the gap between germline ends came to 22 bases. CDR3 bases: TGTGCCAGCAGCCCAAAGACGTGGGGTTCGGGGGGCACAGATACGCAGTATTTT. Protein: CASSPKTWGSGGTDTQYF.

This clonotype was detected a few times. The chain links TRBV7-3 to TRBJ2-3; D is unresolved. V dropped 2 bases and J dropped 3 bases, with 6 bases sitting between them. This CDR3 region has 13 residues. CDR1 and CDR2 from the germline V gene are SGHTA and FQGTGA. The CDR3 DNA follows: TGTGCCAGCAGCTTACTTGAAACAGATACGCAGTATTTT. Protein sequence: CASSLLETDTQYF.

This clonotype was observed a handful of times. The J gene is TRBJ2-5, the V gene TRBV6-5, with D tentatively TRBD1 (5 bases). Trimming took off 5 bases at V and 1 base at J, with 11 bases between the two ends. Germline CDR1 is MNHEY and CDR2 is SVGAGI. This CDR3 has 14 residues. The CDR3 bases are TGTGCCAGCAGTCGGACACTTTTCCAAGAGACCCAGTACTTC. This sequence encodes CASSRTLFQETQYF.

The chain has TRBV5-6 and TRBJ1-1; TRBD1 matches at 7 bases. Trimming took 3 bases from V and 0 from J; bases not matched to a gene: 8. The V gene's germline CDR1 is SGHDT and CDR2 YYEEEE. The CDR3 is 16 amino acids. This CDR3 reads CASSWGGDSMNTEAFF. CDR3 bases: TGTGCCAGCAGCTGGGGAGGGGACAGCATGAACACTGAAGCTTTCTTT. Using reference TRBV5-6 and TRBJ1-1 for the parts outside the CDR3, the full variable domain is DAGVTQSPTHLIKTRGQQVTLRCSPKSGHDTVSWYQQALGQGPQFIFQYYEEEERQRGNFPDRFSGHQFPNYSSELNVNALLLGDSALYLCASSWGGDSMNTEAFFGQGTRLTVV.

This clonotype was observed a few times. The chain recombines TRBV6-5 with TRBJ1-5; D ambiguous. V was pared by 2 bases and J by 7 bases, with 9 bases between. The CDR3 covers 13 residues. CDR1 and CDR2 from the germline V gene are MNHEY and SVGAGI. CDR3 in amino acids: CASSYRPSQPQHF. The CDR3 DNA reads as TGTGCCAGCAGTTACCGGCCCAGCCAGCCCCAGCATTTT.

This clonotype was picked up a small number of times. The chain joins TRBV4-3 to TRBJ2-5, with D maybe TRBD2 (6 bases). The CDR3 covers 14 residues. V lost 3 bases and J lost 4, with 12 bases in between. Germline CDR1 LGHNA, CDR2 YSLEER. CDR3: CASSHGGISETQYF. Here the CDR3 DNA reads TGCGCCAGCAGCCACGGCGGGATATCAGAGACCCAGTACTTC.

The sample holds a few counts of this clonotype. The chain recombines TRBV6-5 with TRBJ1-2; 10 bases agree with TRBD1. V dropped 10 bases and J dropped 8; count of bases not matched to a gene: 10. CDR1 is MNHEY, CDR2 SVGAGI, per germline. The CDR3 extends over 13 amino acids. The CDR3 bases are TGTGCCATCGGGGACAGGGGCCCCGGAGGCTACACCTTC. Residues: CAIGDRGPGGYTF.

This clonotype was seen a handful of times. V and J are TRBV6-1 and TRBJ2-7; 8 bases line up with TRBD1. V lost 7 bases to trimming and J lost 2 bases; unmatched junction nucleotides: 7. Germline assignment: CDR1 MNHNS and CDR2 SASEGT. The CDR3 spans 14 residues. The CDR3 region is CASILGQETYEQYV. In DNA, the CDR3 is TGTGCCAGCATATTGGGACAGGAAACCTACGAGCAGTACGTC.

This clonotype was seen at least ten times. V and J are TRBV20-1 and TRBJ2-5, with 13 bases that match TRBD2. Germline values: CDR1 DFQATT, CDR2 SNEGSKA (reference sequence). This CDR3 comprises 16 residues. V lost 0 bases to trimming and J lost 4 bases; unmatched junction nucleotides: 5. The CDR3 sequence: CSARDTSGGAAETQYF. The CDR3 DNA reads TGCAGTGCTAGAGATACTAGCGGGGGGGCCGCAGAGACCCAGTACTTC.

This clonotype has a handful of counts. The CDR3 loop is CASSRQGYGTEAFF. The CDR3 DNA sequence: TGTGCCAGCAGTCGACAGGGATATGGGACTGAAGCTTTCTTT. This chain joins TRBV5-4 and TRBJ1-1; 7 nucleotides align to TRBD1. The CDR3 contains 14 residues. After removal of 5 bases from V and 5 bases from J, the junction contained 9 bases not matched to a gene. In germline, CDR1 is SGHNT, CDR2 YYREEE (reference sequence).